This is a list of T cell receptor beta chains from one sample in a study of cytomegalovirus exposure and HLA in healthy donors. Profiled with immunoSEQ multiplex PCR; TCRdb holds only in-frame clones, not every one. This sample has about 100,000 clones, with about four fifths found just once. The sequencing sample was made of PBMCs. The receptors were sampled from a female donor in good health and CMV-seropositive. Each CDR3 is given with its conserved first and last residue. A D gene is named only where the DNA matches it firmly. Clone size is stated in some rows and not others, as once, few, many or a class when expanded.

abundance: .
d_gene: TRBD1
v_gene: TRBV4-1
j_gene: TRBJ2-3
CDR3nt: TGCGCCAGCAGCTCCGACAGGGGATCAGATACGCAGTATTTT
CDR3aa: CASSSDRGSDTQYF

abundance: .
d_gene: TRBD1
v_gene: TRBV10-1
j_gene: TRBJ2-5
CDR3nt: TGCGCCAGCAGTGCTGGGACAGGGCGTGTGGAGACCCAGTACTTC
CDR3aa: CASSAGTGRVETQYF

abundance: .
d_gene: .
v_gene: TRBV7-6
j_gene: TRBJ2-7
CDR3nt: TGTGCCAGCAGCTTAGCGCCGCCATTTCCGGGGAGCTCCTACGAGCAGTACTTC
CDR3aa: CASSLAPPFPGSSYEQYF

abundance: .
d_gene: TRBD1
v_gene: TRBV7-9
j_gene: TRBJ2-2
CDR3nt: TGTGCCAGCAGAACGGGACAGGGGTCGAACACCGGGGAGCTGTTTTTT
CDR3aa: CASRTGQGSNTGELFF

abundance: .
d_gene: TRBD2
v_gene: TRBV11-1
j_gene: TRBJ2-1
CDR3nt: TGTGCCAGCAGCTCATTAGCGGGACACACCCCCAATGAGCAGTTCTTC
CDR3aa: CASSSLAGHTPNEQFF

abundance: once
d_gene: TRBD2
v_gene: TRBV7-7
j_gene: TRBJ2-7
CDR3nt: TGTGCCAGCAGCCGCAGGATTGGACTAGCGGCCAACTCCTCCTACGAGCAGTACTTC
CDR3aa: CASSRRIGLAANSSYEQYF

abundance: .
d_gene: .
v_gene: TRBV5-1
j_gene: TRBJ1-1
CDR3nt: TGCGCCAGCAGGCAGGGGCCTGAAGCTTTCTTT
CDR3aa: CASRQGPEAFF

abundance: .
d_gene: TRBD1
v_gene: TRBV5-6
j_gene: TRBJ1-6
CDR3nt: TGTGCCAGCAGCCGGGACAGGCCTACCAGCTCCTATAATTCACCCCTCCACTTT
CDR3aa: CASSRDRPTSSYNSPLHF

abundance: few
d_gene: TRBD2
v_gene: TRBV7-2
j_gene: TRBJ2-2
CDR3nt: TGTGCCAGCAGCCTAGGGGGGACTAGCGGGGGGTGGGACACCGGGGAGCTGTTTTTT
CDR3aa: CASSLGGTSGGWDTGELFF

abundance: .
d_gene: .
v_gene: TRBV5-1
j_gene: TRBJ2-7
CDR3nt: TGCGCCAGCAGCTTGTCCAGGGCCCACGAGCAGTACTTC
CDR3aa: CASSLSRAHEQYF

abundance: .
d_gene: .
v_gene: TRBV19
j_gene: TRBJ2-3
CDR3nt: TGTGCCAGTAGTATTTCGACTCCAGATACGCAGTATTTT
CDR3aa: CASSISTPDTQYF

abundance: .
d_gene: TRBD2
v_gene: TRBV5-1
j_gene: TRBJ2-3
CDR3nt: TGCGCCAGCAGCGAGGGACTAAGCACAGATACGCAGTATTTT
CDR3aa: CASSEGLSTDTQYF

abundance: .
d_gene: TRBD2
v_gene: TRBV9
j_gene: TRBJ2-3
CDR3nt: TGTGCCAGCAGCCCGGGGACTAGCGGGGGAGATACGCAGTATTTT
CDR3aa: CASSPGTSGGDTQYF

abundance: once
d_gene: .
v_gene: TRBV27
j_gene: TRBJ1-5
CDR3nt: TGTGCCAGCAGTTTAGCAGGGAGCAATCAGCCCCAGCATTTT
CDR3aa: CASSLAGSNQPQHF

abundance: .
d_gene: TRBD2
v_gene: TRBV19
j_gene: TRBJ2-4
CDR3nt: TGTGCCAGTAGTATGCCAATAGCGGGAGGCCACATTCAGTACTTC
CDR3aa: CASSMPIAGGHIQYF

abundance: .
d_gene: .
v_gene: TRBV18
j_gene: TRBJ1-4
CDR3nt: TGTGCCAGCTCACCCCTAGGGGAGGTTGAAAAACTGTTTTTT
CDR3aa: CASSPLGEVEKLFF

abundance: .
d_gene: TRBD2
v_gene: TRBV7-2
j_gene: TRBJ2-7
CDR3nt: TGTGCCAGCAGCTTAGCGCCGGGACTAGCGGCCTACGAGCAGTACTTC
CDR3aa: CASSLAPGLAAYEQYF

abundance: once
d_gene: TRBD2
v_gene: TRBV7-2
j_gene: TRBJ2-1
CDR3nt: TGTGCCAGCAGCTTAATAGCGGGGGGCTACAATGAGCAGTTCTTC
CDR3aa: CASSLIAGGYNEQFF

abundance: .
d_gene: .
v_gene: TRBV6-5
j_gene: TRBJ1-4
CDR3nt: TGTGCCAGCAGGGGCCAGGGGTATGGTGAAAAACTGTTTTTT
CDR3aa: CASRGQGYGEKLFF

abundance: .
d_gene: TRBD1
v_gene: TRBV29-1
j_gene: TRBJ2-7
CDR3nt: TGCAGCGTTGGCGGACAGGGAGGTATCTACGAGCAGTACTTC
CDR3aa: CSVGGQGGIYEQYF

abundance: .
d_gene: .
v_gene: TRBV5-1
j_gene: TRBJ2-7
CDR3nt: TGCGCCAGCAGCGCCGGAGGGGCCTCGAACGAGCAGTACTTC
CDR3aa: CASSAGGASNEQYF

abundance: .
d_gene: .
v_gene: TRBV6-1
j_gene: TRBJ1-3
CDR3nt: TGTGCCACTAGTCGGGACACCTCCATTGGAAACACCATATATTTT
CDR3aa: CATSRDTSIGNTIYF

abundance: .
d_gene: .
v_gene: TRBV28
j_gene: TRBJ1-2
CDR3nt: TGTGCCAGCAGGTACCAGGAAGTCCATGGCTACACCTTC
CDR3aa: CASRYQEVHGYTF

abundance: .
d_gene: .
v_gene: TRBV11-2
j_gene: TRBJ2-1
CDR3nt: TGTGCCAGCAGCCCCCAGTGGGGCGGTGGTAATGAGCAGTTCTTC
CDR3aa: CASSPQWGGGNEQFF

abundance: .
d_gene: TRBD2
v_gene: TRBV5-8
j_gene: TRBJ2-1
CDR3nt: TGTGCCAGCAGCGGCTATGGGCGGGGGGGCCCCGATGAGCAGTTCTTC
CDR3aa: CASSGYGRGGPDEQFF

abundance: few
d_gene: TRBD1
v_gene: TRBV6-6
j_gene: TRBJ2-6
CDR3nt: TGTGCCAGCAGTTACGAGGGGGCTGGGGCCAACGGCCTGACTTTC
CDR3aa: CASSYEGAGANGLTF

abundance: .
d_gene: .
v_gene: TRBV14
j_gene: TRBJ2-4
CDR3nt: TGTGCCAGCAGCCGACTATCCGGGGGGCGAAACATTCAGTACTTC
CDR3aa: CASSRLSGGRNIQYF

abundance: .
d_gene: TRBD2
v_gene: TRBV25-1
j_gene: TRBJ2-3
CDR3nt: TGTGCCAGCAGTCCGCTAGCGGGGGCCACAGATACGCAGTATTTT
CDR3aa: CASSPLAGATDTQYF

abundance: .
d_gene: TRBD1
v_gene: TRBV4-2
j_gene: TRBJ2-5
CDR3nt: TGTGCCAGCAGCCACAGACAGGGATGGGGAGAGACCCAGTACTTC
CDR3aa: CASSHRQGWGETQYF

abundance: .
d_gene: .
v_gene: TRBV5-1
j_gene: TRBJ1-2
CDR3nt: TGCGCCAGCAGCTTAACAGCAGGCTATGGCTACACCTTC
CDR3aa: CASSLTAGYGYTF

abundance: .
d_gene: TRBD2
v_gene: TRBV5-1
j_gene: TRBJ2-1
CDR3nt: TGCGCCAGCAGCTTGAGCATTCAGCGGGGGGGCGTAAATGAGCAGTTCTTC
CDR3aa: CASSLSIQRGGVNEQFF

abundance: .
d_gene: TRBD1
v_gene: TRBV29-1
j_gene: TRBJ1-5
CDR3nt: TGCAGCGTGGGGGACAGGGGGCAGAATCAGCCCCAGCATTTT
CDR3aa: CSVGDRGQNQPQHF

abundance: .
d_gene: TRBD2
v_gene: TRBV6-5
j_gene: TRBJ2-7
CDR3nt: TGTGCCAGCAGACTAGCGGGGGGGGGCTACGAGCAGTACTTC
CDR3aa: CASRLAGGGYEQYF

abundance: few
d_gene: TRBD1
v_gene: TRBV7-9
j_gene: TRBJ1-6
CDR3nt: TGTTCCAGCAGTACCCCCCCGGGACAGGTGAATTCACCCCTCCACTTT
CDR3aa: CSSSTPPGQVNSPLHF

abundance: .
d_gene: .
v_gene: TRBV30
j_gene: TRBJ1-6
CDR3nt: TGTGCCTGGAGTCCCGGGAGGACCCTCCCTGGCGGTTCACCCCTCCACTTT
CDR3aa: CAWSPGRTLPGGSPLHF

abundance: .
d_gene: .
v_gene: TRBV5-1
j_gene: TRBJ2-2
CDR3nt: TGCGCCAGCAGCTTGGTAGCTGGACTGAACACCGGGGAGCTGTTTTTT
CDR3aa: CASSLVAGLNTGELFF

abundance: .
d_gene: .
v_gene: TRBV6-1
j_gene: TRBJ1-2
CDR3nt: TGTGCCAGCAGTGAAGGGGGACAAAATAACTATGGCTACACCTTC
CDR3aa: CASSEGGQNNYGYTF

abundance: .
d_gene: .
v_gene: TRBV7-8
j_gene: TRBJ2-3
CDR3nt: TGTGCCAGCAGCTTAGCGGTAACGGGGTTGGCAGATACGCAGTATTTT
CDR3aa: CASSLAVTGLADTQYF

abundance: .
d_gene: .
v_gene: TRBV4-1
j_gene: TRBJ2-7
CDR3nt: TGCGCCAGCAGCCAAGAATTGGGCATAACCCTCTCCTACGAGCAGTACTTC
CDR3aa: CASSQELGITLSYEQYF

abundance: few
d_gene: .
v_gene: TRBV11-3
j_gene: TRBJ1-1
CDR3nt: TGTGCCAGCAGCGCGGAGGTGAACACTGAAGCTTTCTTT
CDR3aa: CASSAEVNTEAFF

abundance: .
d_gene: TRBD1
v_gene: TRBV5-4
j_gene: TRBJ1-4
CDR3nt: TGTGCCAGCAGCTCCGGACAGGGGGGCGAAAAACTGTTTTTT
CDR3aa: CASSSGQGGEKLFF

abundance: .
d_gene: TRBD1
v_gene: TRBV11-2
j_gene: TRBJ2-7
CDR3nt: TGTGCCAGCAGCTGGACAGGGGGTATGTACGAGCAGTACTTC
CDR3aa: CASSWTGGMYEQYF

abundance: .
d_gene: .
v_gene: TRBV20-1
j_gene: TRBJ1-1
CDR3nt: TGCAGTGCTAACAGGGACACTGAAGCTTTCTTT
CDR3aa: CSANRDTEAFF

abundance: .
d_gene: TRBD2
v_gene: TRBV5-5
j_gene: TRBJ2-7
CDR3nt: TGTGCCAGCAGCTCCTGGACTAGTGAGTACGAGCAGTACTTC
CDR3aa: CASSSWTSEYEQYF

abundance: .
d_gene: TRBD1
v_gene: TRBV6-5
j_gene: TRBJ1-1
CDR3nt: TGTGCCAGCAGCCAGGGGGACGTGAGTGGCACTGAAGCTTTCTTT
CDR3aa: CASSQGDVSGTEAFF

abundance: .
d_gene: TRBD1
v_gene: TRBV5-4
j_gene: TRBJ2-7
CDR3nt: TGTGCCAGCAGCTCCAGGACAGGGGCCCACGAGCAGTACTTC
CDR3aa: CASSSRTGAHEQYF

abundance: .
d_gene: TRBD1
v_gene: TRBV30
j_gene: TRBJ2-7
CDR3nt: TGTGCCTGGAGTGTAAAAGGACAGGGGGCCTACGAGCAGTACTTC
CDR3aa: CAWSVKGQGAYEQYF

abundance: few
d_gene: TRBD2
v_gene: TRBV6-5
j_gene: TRBJ2-1
CDR3nt: TGTGCCAGCAGTTACTCGAACGGGAGGCCTGGGGATGAGCAGTTCTTC
CDR3aa: CASSYSNGRPGDEQFF

abundance: .
d_gene: TRBD1
v_gene: TRBV5-5
j_gene: TRBJ1-2
CDR3nt: TGTGCCAGCAGCCTACCGACAGGGGGATCAATCTATGGCTACACCTTC
CDR3aa: CASSLPTGGSIYGYTF

abundance: .
d_gene: .
v_gene: TRBV29-1
j_gene: TRBJ2-5
CDR3nt: TGCAGCGTTGAAGTGATAGCTCAAGAGACCCAGTACTTC
CDR3aa: CSVEVIAQETQYF

abundance: .
d_gene: TRBD1
v_gene: TRBV5-1
j_gene: TRBJ2-1
CDR3nt: TGCGCCAGCAGCCAATCGGGACAGGGGTACAATGAGCAGTTCTTC
CDR3aa: CASSQSGQGYNEQFF